This T cell receptor (beta chain) was found in a study of blood T cell repertoires in COVID-19. Study information: Some COVID-19 samples were acute and others convalescent; all came from the United States, Italy and Spain. PBMCs, B-cell-depleted T cells, or T cells were the source of the cDNA or gDNA that made up the material.

The germline CDR1 and CDR2 sequences are LGHNA and YNFKEQ. The CDR3 runs to 19 residues. J gave up 1 base and V 0 bases, and 9 bases lay outside the gene matches. Original handling: Nucleated cell number was recorded as an estimate derived from reference gene primer amplification. TCRdb's table, derived via immunoSEQ multiplex PCR, lists solely in-frame clones and lacks some. D and trimming were read from the DNA, whereas the V and J calls and clone size are those reported in that table. The repertoire holds around 28,000 clones, with about 80% as singletons. The source of this sequence is a man between 70 and 80 years old with active COVID-19. The sample was peripheral blood. The V call is TRBV4-2, the J call TRBJ1-5; 10 nucleotides line up with TRBD1. This CDR3 is CASSQDRTGGRISNQPQHF. CDR3 coding DNA: TGTGCCAGCAGCCAAGATAGGACAGGGGGTCGGATAAGCAATCAGCCCCAGCATTTT.